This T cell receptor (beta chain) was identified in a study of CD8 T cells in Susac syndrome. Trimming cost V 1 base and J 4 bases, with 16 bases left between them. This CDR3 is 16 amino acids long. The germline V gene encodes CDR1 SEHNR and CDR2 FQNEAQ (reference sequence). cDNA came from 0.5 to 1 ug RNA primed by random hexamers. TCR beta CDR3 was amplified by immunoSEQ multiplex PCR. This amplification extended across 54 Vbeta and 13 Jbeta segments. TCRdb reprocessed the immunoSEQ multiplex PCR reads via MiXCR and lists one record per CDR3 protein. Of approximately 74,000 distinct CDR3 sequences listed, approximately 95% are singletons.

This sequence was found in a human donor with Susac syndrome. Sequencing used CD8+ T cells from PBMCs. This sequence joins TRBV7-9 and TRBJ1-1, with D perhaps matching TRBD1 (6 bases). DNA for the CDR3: TGTGCCAGCAGCTTAGGGTCCACGGACAGTGCCACTGAAGCTTTCTTT. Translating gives CASSLGSTDSATEAFF.